This is a list of T cell receptor beta chains from one sample in a study of cytomegalovirus exposure and HLA in healthy donors. Method: immunoSEQ multiplex PCR; TCRdb's copy keeps in-frame clones and lacks some. Altogether about 140,000 clones are present, around 84% being singletons, with the ten largest covering roughly 2.7%. Sequenced material: PBMCs. All receptors derive from a boy younger than 10 in good health and CMV-seronegative. CDR3s include the opening cysteine and the closing phenylalanine or tryptophan. A D gene is named only where the DNA matches it firmly. Size values are once, few and many counts, or a class for expanded clones, and some rows have none.

V gene	clone size	D gene	J gene	CDR3 DNA	CDR3 protein
TRBV2	NA	TRBD1	TRBJ1-5	TGTGCCAGCATAAGGGACAGGGGTCATCAGCCCCAGCATTTT	CASIRDRGHQPQHF
TRBV6-6	NA	TRBD1	TRBJ2-7	TGTGCCAGCAGTTACCGTGACAGGGTAGCGCGCGAGCAGTACTTC	CASSYRDRVAREQYF
TRBV28	NA	NA	TRBJ2-4	TGTGCCAGCAGTTCTGGGGTCTCGAGGGGAGGCAAAAACATTCAGTACTTC	CASSSGVSRGGKNIQYF
TRBV11-1	few	TRBD1	TRBJ1-1	TGTGCCAGCAGCTCGACAGGGGTCCCTGAAGCTTTCTTT	CASSSTGVPEAFF
TRBV6-6	few	NA	TRBJ1-1	TGTGCCAGCAGTACCCTTTTCCAGGGTCTGAACACTGAAGCTTTCTTT	CASSTLFQGLNTEAFF
TRBV30	once	TRBD1	TRBJ2-4	TGTGCCCGAGGACAGGGCAGGGGCATTCAGTACTTC	CARGQGRGIQYF
TRBV6-1	NA	TRBD1	TRBJ1-1	TGTGCCAGCAGTGGTGGGACAGGGGGCACTGAAGCTTTCTTT	CASSGGTGGTEAFF
TRBV5-8	NA	TRBD2	TRBJ2-7	TGTGCCAGCAGACAAAGCGAGACTAGCGGGAGCCTAGGGGAGCAGTACTTC	CASRQSETSGSLGEQYF
TRBV5-5	NA	NA	TRBJ1-5	TGTGCCAGCAGCCCAGGCCATACTCATCAGCCCCAGCATTTT	CASSPGHTHQPQHF
TRBV4-2	few	NA	TRBJ1-5	TGTGCCAGCAGCGGGACCGGGGGTAGCAATCAGCCCCAGCATTTT	CASSGTGGSNQPQHF
TRBV27	NA	TRBD1	TRBJ1-6	TGTGCCAGCAGTTTATCATGGCAGGGGGGTTCACCCCTCCACTTT	CASSLSWQGGSPLHF
TRBV18	once	TRBD1	TRBJ2-5	TGTGCCAGCTCACAGAGTACCGGGACAGGGGAGACCCAGTACTTC	CASSQSTGTGETQYF
TRBV21-1	NA	NA	TRBJ1-2	TGTGCCAGCACGCAAGTCGACAGGGTCGGGTATGGCTACACCTTC	CASTQVDRVGYGYTF
TRBV7-8	NA	NA	TRBJ1-2	TGTGCCAGCAGCTTTGGGCCGGGGACTGAAACTAACTATGGCTACACCTTC	CASSFGPGTETNYGYTF
TRBV19	NA	NA	TRBJ2-1	TGTGCCAGTAGTATCCCTCCAGGCTCCCTTGAGCAGTTCTTC	CASSIPPGSLEQFF
TRBV7-9	NA	NA	TRBJ1-2	TGTGCCAGCAGCCCAAAAAGGACAGCCGAGTGCTTC	CASSPKRTAECF
TRBV5-4	NA	TRBD1	TRBJ1-6	TGTGCCAGCAGCTTTTGGACAGGTGGCTCCTATAATTCACCCCTCCACTTT	CASSFWTGGSYNSPLHF